Below are 32 T cell receptor beta chains sequenced from a single sample in a study of blood T cell repertoires in COVID-19. TCRdb's copy holds only in-frame clones and misses some; the assay was immunoSEQ multiplex PCR. The sample contains some 150,000 clones, about 87% of which appear only once. Sequences were obtained from peripheral blood. These receptors were collected from a woman aged 45 to 65 with acute or convalescent COVID-19.

The chain links TRBV19 to TRBJ1-1; 7 positions agree with TRBD1. The V segment lost 8 bases and the J segment 6 bases; nucleotides outside the gene matches: 18. The CDR3 is made up of 16 amino acids. Germline loops: CDR1 LNHDA, CDR2 SQIVND (reference sequence). CDR3 residues: CASGQVLAHERPEAFF. In nucleotides, the CDR3 is TGTGCCAGTGGACAGGTTCTAGCCCATGAACGGCCTGAAGCTTTCTTT.

CDR3: CASSGPGQGARGTGELFF. CDR3 nucleotide sequence: TGTGCCAGCAGTGGCCCCGGACAGGGGGCGCGAGGCACCGGGGAGCTGTTTTTT. This chain links TRBV6-1 with TRBJ2-2; TRBD1 agrees at 11 bases. Germline trimming cut 4 bases from V and 4 bases from J; bases unmatched to any gene: 11. The CDR3 consists of 18 residues. Germline V gene sequence: CDR1 MNHNS, CDR2 SASEGT.

V gene TRBV18 combines with J gene TRBJ1-3; the D is unclear. Trimming took off 2 bases at V and 4 bases at J, with 9 bases between the two ends. Per germline, CDR1 KGHSH and CDR2 LQKENI. This CDR3 region has 14 residues. In DNA form, the CDR3 reads TGTGCCAGCTCACCATTTGAGCTCGGAAACACCATATATTTT. Amino acids: CASSPFELGNTIYF.

The chain employs TRBV3-1 (or the pseudogene TRBV3-2) and TRBJ2-1, with 9 bases matching TRBD2. The V segment lost 4 bases and the J segment 7 bases; nucleotides outside the gene matches: 8. CDR1 is LGHDT and CDR2 is YNNKEL in the germline V gene (reference sequence). The CDR3 length is 15 residues. The CDR3 DNA reads TGTGCCAGCAGCCCAGCGGCAGCGGGAGGTAATGAGCAGTTCTTC. Translation gives CASSPAAAGGNEQFF.

This chain connects TRBV12-3 or TRBV12-4 to TRBJ1-2; D is uncertain. V was trimmed by 2 bases and J by 2 bases, leaving 6 bases between them. The CDR3 is 13 residues long. The CDR3: CASSLLQNYGYTF. The CDR3 DNA sequence: TGTGCCAGCAGTTTATTACAGAACTATGGCTACACCTTC.

J is TRBJ2-4 and V is TRBV3-1 (or the pseudogene TRBV3-2); D may be TRBD2 (5 bases). Trimming left V 1 base short and J 5 bases short, with 6 bases between. This CDR3 contains 13 residues. Germline V gene data show CDR1 as LGHDT and CDR2 as YNNKEL (reference sequence). The CDR3 DNA sequence: TGTGCCAGCAGCCAAGTGGAGGAAAACATTCAGTACTTC. This sequence encodes CASSQVEENIQYF.

This chain connects TRBV10-3 to TRBJ2-1; 11 nucleotides match TRBD2. The germline V gene encodes CDR1 ENHRY and CDR2 SYGVKD. There are 13 residues in the CDR3. V lost 9 bases to trimming and J lost 7 bases; unmatched junction nucleotides: 5. In nucleotides, the CDR3 is TGTGCCATTCCGGGACTAGCGGAAAATGAGCAGTTCTTC. This translates into CAIPGLAENEQFF.

The rearrangement uses TRBV9 and TRBJ1-2; D gene ambiguous. Germline V gene sequence: CDR1 SGDLS, CDR2 YYNGEE. The CDR3 runs 17 residues. Trimming removed 4 bases from V and 8 bases from J, with 27 bases in between. In DNA form, the CDR3 reads TGTGCCAGCAGCACCAACCCGACGAGCAGTGTACCGGAGGGCTACACCTTC. Protein: CASSTNPTSSVPEGYTF.

The V call is TRBV28, the J call TRBJ1-1; 7 bases are a match to TRBD1. CDR3 length: 14 residues. The junction had 3 bases not matched to a gene; V was cut back by 5 bases and J by 0 bases. Germline values: CDR1 MDHEN, CDR2 SYDVKM. This CDR3 is CASSQGGVNTEAFF. CDR3 sequence (DNA): TGTGCCAGCAGTCAAGGGGGCGTGAACACTGAAGCTTTCTTT.

The V and J genes are TRBV10-2 and TRBJ1-1; D unresolved. Germline V gene lookup returns CDR1 WSHSY and CDR2 SAAADI. The CDR3 totals 15 residues. V was cut by 3 bases and J by 1 base, with 12 bases left in between. CDR3 loop: CASSDSGFGNTEAFF. DNA of the CDR3: TGCGCCAGCAGTGACTCGGGTTTCGGGAACACTGAAGCTTTCTTT.

The CDR3 coding sequence is TGTGCCACCAGCAGAGGGGGCTCTCTAGCCAAAAACATTCAGTACTTC. Protein: CATSRGGSLAKNIQYF. J is TRBJ2-4 and V is TRBV15; D might be TRBD1 (5 bases). V was trimmed by 1 base and J by 0 bases, leaving 10 bases between them. Germline CDR1 LNHNV, CDR2 YYDKDF (reference sequence). This CDR3 is built from 16 residues.

This chain connects TRBV9 to TRBJ1-1; the D is unclear. Trimming removed 0 bases at V and 1 base at J, with 10 bases between. The germline V gene encodes CDR1 SGDLS and CDR2 YYNGEE. The CDR3 spans 15 residues. CDR3 amino acids: CASSVGAPSNTEAFF. The CDR3 DNA reads TGTGCCAGCAGCGTAGGGGCGCCGTCGAACACTGAAGCTTTCTTT.

V usage is TRBV15 and J usage is TRBJ2-5, with 7 bases fitting TRBD2. With V trimmed by 0 bases and J by 1 base, 5 bases remained unmatched. The germline CDR1 and CDR2 sequences are LNHNV and YYDKDF (reference sequence). This CDR3 has 16 residues. CDR3 sequence: CATSRDVGGGQETQYF. The CDR3, as DNA: TGTGCCACCAGCAGAGATGTCGGCGGGGGCCAAGAGACCCAGTACTTC.

The chain employs TRBV7-8 and TRBJ2-2, with TRBD2 as a possible D gene (6 bases). V was trimmed by 1 base and J by 7 bases, leaving 16 bases between them. The germline V gene encodes CDR1 SGHVS and CDR2 FQNEAQ. The CDR3 extends over 16 amino acids. The CDR3 nucleotides are TGTGCCAGCAGCTTAGGTCCCCTAGCGACTAGCGGGGAGCTGTTTTTT. Its protein is CASSLGPLATSGELFF.

The chain carries TRBV28 and TRBJ2-7, with 7 bases that match TRBD1. The germline CDR1 and CDR2 sequences are MDHEN and SYDVKM. The CDR3 is made up of 15 amino acids. Trimming removed 3 bases from V and 5 bases from J; junction bases left unmatched: 10. The CDR3 protein is CASSFRAGGVHEQYF. The CDR3 coding sequence is TGTGCCAGCAGTTTTCGGGCAGGGGGTGTTCACGAGCAGTACTTC.

The sample holds a few counts of this clone. The chain uses TRBV10-1 and TRBJ2-1; TRBD1 agrees at 9 bases. The junction had 9 bases not matched to a gene; V was cut back by 7 bases and J by 5 bases. Germline-derived CDR1 and CDR2 are WNHNN and SYGVQD (reference sequence). The CDR3 loop spans 15 amino acids. This CDR3 reads CASNRDRAENNEQFF. The CDR3 coding sequence is TGCGCCAGCAACCGGGACAGGGCCGAGAACAATGAGCAGTTCTTC.

This rearrangement joins TRBV27 to TRBJ1-2; 8 bases line up with TRBD1. The CDR3 is 12 amino acids. Trimming cost V 5 bases and J 8 bases; bases outside gene matches: 4. The germline CDR1 and CDR2 sequences are MNHEY and SMNVEV (reference sequence). CDR3 DNA: TGTGCCAGCAGTCAGGGGGCGGGAGGCTACACCTTC. Translated, it gives CASSQGAGGYTF.

The rearrangement links TRBV4-2 to TRBJ2-5; 14 bases agree with TRBD2. This CDR3 comprises 22 residues. Germline V gives CDR1 LGHNA, CDR2 YNFKEQ. V trimming: 0 bases; J trimming: 3 bases; junction bases outside the gene matches: 18. The CDR3 is CASSQDIGGTSGSIFLKETQYF. In nucleotides, the CDR3 is TGTGCCAGCAGCCAAGATATCGGGGGGACTAGCGGGAGTATTTTTTTAAAAGAGACCCAGTACTTC.

The rearrangement uses TRBV7-3 and TRBJ2-1; 13 positions match TRBD2. CDR1 is SGHTA, CDR2 FQGTGA, per germline. This CDR3 is 19 amino acids long. V was pared by 2 bases and J by 5 bases, with 12 bases of the junction left unmatched. Here the CDR3 reads CASSLARPGLAGPHNEQFF. The CDR3 nucleotides are TGTGCCAGCAGCTTAGCCCGCCCGGGACTAGCGGGACCCCACAATGAGCAGTTCTTC.

The chain carries TRBV5-1 and TRBJ2-7; 10 nucleotides agree with TRBD2. This CDR3 spans 14 amino acids. CDR1 is SGHRS, CDR2 YFSETQ, per germline. Losses at the gene ends were 7 bases for V and 0 bases for J; bases not matched to a gene: 4. The CDR3 DNA sequence: TGCGCCAGCGCGTCTAGCGGGAGCTCCTACGAGCAGTACTTC. Encoded protein: CASASSGSSYEQYF.

The rearrangement links TRBV24-1 to TRBJ2-6; 8 bases match TRBD2. The CDR3 sequence is 17 residues long. Germline V CDR1 and CDR2: KGHDR, SFDVKD. The ends lost 0 bases at V and 0 bases at J; junction bases unmatched: 0. CDR3 loop: CATSDLRGGSGANVLTF. CDR3 bases: TGTGCCACCAGTGATTTGCGGGGGGGCTCTGGGGCCAACGTCCTGACTTTC.

The chain links TRBV3-1 (or the pseudogene TRBV3-2) to TRBJ1-2; D gene ambiguous. Germline V lookup: CDR1 LGHDT, CDR2 YNNKEL (reference sequence). The V gene lost 1 base and the J gene lost 4 bases, with 7 bases spanning the gap. The CDR3 sequence is 13 residues long. CDR3 protein: CASSQGGSYGYTF. In DNA form, the CDR3 reads TGTGCCAGCAGCCAAGGCGGCAGCTATGGCTACACCTTC.

This chain joins TRBV7-3 and TRBJ1-1, with 7 bases aligning to TRBD1. The J segment lost 0 bases and the V segment lost 6 bases, leaving 7 bases of the junction unmatched. The CDR3 loop spans 15 amino acids. The V gene's germline CDR1 is SGHTA and CDR2 FQGTGA. In nucleotides, the CDR3 is TGTGCCAGCAGTACCGGGGACAGTCTGAACACTGAAGCTTTCTTT. Amino acid sequence: CASSTGDSLNTEAFF.

This rearrangement joins TRBV7-3 to TRBJ2-1; 8 nucleotides line up with TRBD2. CDR3 length equals 16 residues. The germline gives CDR1 SGHTA, CDR2 FQGTGA. The junction had 11 bases not matched to a gene; V was cut back by 6 bases and J by 4 bases. CDR3 in DNA: TGTGCCAGCAGTTCAGGCCCGGGGGGGCTGTACAATGAGCAGTTCTTC. It codes for CASSSGPGGLYNEQFF. The entire variable domain, with the rest obtained from reference TRBV7-3 and TRBJ2-1, is as follows: GAGVSQTPSNKVTEKGKYVELRCDPISGHTALYWYRQSLGQGPEFLIYFQGTGAADDSGLPNDRFFAVRPEGSVSTLKIQRTERGDSAVYLCASSSGPGGLYNEQFFGPGTRLTVL.

The chain links TRBV30 to TRBJ2-7, with D perhaps matching TRBD1 (6 bases). The CDR3 totals 13 residues. CDR1 is GTSNPN and CDR2 is SVGIG in the germline V gene (reference sequence). V was clipped by 4 bases and J by 4 bases, with 14 bases between them. CDR3 sequence: CAWNLGRGYEQYF. The CDR3 region has the DNA TGTGCCTGGAACTTGGGCAGGGGATACGAGCAGTACTTC. Full variable domain (missing parts from reference TRBV30 and TRBJ2-7): SQTIHQWPATLVQPVGSPLSLECTVEGTSNPNLYWYRQAAGRGLQLLFYSVGIGQISSEVPQNLSASRPQDRQFILSSKKLLLSDSGFYLCAWNLGRGYEQYFGPGTRLTVT.

This clone occurred once. CDR3 loop: CASSLSSNQPQHF. The CDR3 nucleotides read TGTGCCAGCAGTTTATCAAGCAATCAGCCCCAGCATTTT. The rearrangement links TRBV12-3 or TRBV12-4 to TRBJ1-5, with D uncertain. There are 13 residues in the CDR3. V lost 2 bases, J lost 1 base, and 3 bases lay in between.

V is TRBV6-5 and J is TRBJ1-1; no clear D. The CDR3 is 13 residues long. Germline CDR1 reads MNHEY; CDR2 reads SVGAGI. V lost 8 bases and J lost 4, with 14 bases in between. In DNA, the CDR3 is TGTGCCAGCGTTATAAGTAGTGGCACTGAAGCTTTCTTT. Its protein is CASVISSGTEAFF.

The V gene is TRBV24-1, the J gene TRBJ2-1; no clear D gene. Germline assignment: CDR1 KGHDR and CDR2 SFDVKD. Trimming removed 0 bases at V and 0 bases at J, with 14 bases between. The CDR3 has 18 residues. CDR3 residues: CATSDLRGTSGSYNEQFF. CDR3 nucleotide sequence: TGTGCCACCAGTGATTTGCGAGGCACCTCGGGCTCCTACAATGAGCAGTTCTTC.

The gene calls are TRBV5-1 and TRBJ2-2; D remains unclear. The CDR3 is 15 amino acids. Germline V lookup: CDR1 SGHRS, CDR2 YFSETQ. V shed 4 bases and J shed 0 bases, with 10 bases lying between them. The DNA of the CDR3 is TGCGCCAGCAGCCTCAGTCGAACGAACACCGGGGAGCTGTTTTTT. Residues: CASSLSRTNTGELFF. The whole variable domain, filled in from reference TRBV5-1 and TRBJ2-2, reads KAGVTQTPRYLIKTRGQQVTLSCSPISGHRSVSWYQQTPGQGLQFLFEYFSETQRNKGNFPGRFSGRQFSNSRSEMNVSTLELGDSALYLCASSLSRTNTGELFFGEGSRLTVL.

Only one count was recorded for this clone. This chain connects TRBV5-4 to TRBJ1-6; D gene unclear. Germline CDR1 and CDR2: SGHNT and YYREEE (reference sequence). The CDR3 runs to 17 residues. Trimming pared 3 bases from V and 0 bases from J, leaving 13 bases between. CDR3 bases: TGTGCCAGCAGCTCCGGATCGGGGAGCTCCTATAATTCACCCCTCCACTTT. Translation gives CASSSGSGSSYNSPLHF.

This clone showed up just a few times. The CDR3 here is CASSLDQLAGGYEQYF. As DNA, the CDR3 is TGTGCCAGCAGCTTAGATCAACTAGCGGGAGGGTACGAGCAGTACTTC. J is TRBJ2-7 and V is TRBV11-2; 13 bases are shared with TRBD2. CDR1 is SGHAT and CDR2 is FQNNGV in the germline V gene. CDR3 size: 16 residues. V was pared by 0 bases and J by 4 bases, with 3 bases of the junction left unmatched. The full variable domain, its missing parts supplied by reference TRBV11-2 and TRBJ2-7, is EAGVAQSPRYKIIEKRQSVAFWCNPISGHATLYWYQQILGQGPKLLIQFQNNGVVDDSQLPKDRFSAERLKGVDSTLKIQPAKLEDSAVYLCASSLDQLAGGYEQYFGPGTRLTVT.

V gene TRBV5-8 combines with J gene TRBJ1-5; possibly TRBD1 for D (5 bases). Germline lookup yields CDR1 SGHTS and CDR2 YDEGEE. With 4 bases removed from V and 7 bases from J, the gap between germline ends came to 18 bases. The CDR3 extends over 15 amino acids. The chain's CDR3 is CASSPVHGRGQPQHF. As DNA, the CDR3 is TGTGCCAGCAGCCCCGTCCATGGGAGGGGACAGCCCCAGCATTTT.